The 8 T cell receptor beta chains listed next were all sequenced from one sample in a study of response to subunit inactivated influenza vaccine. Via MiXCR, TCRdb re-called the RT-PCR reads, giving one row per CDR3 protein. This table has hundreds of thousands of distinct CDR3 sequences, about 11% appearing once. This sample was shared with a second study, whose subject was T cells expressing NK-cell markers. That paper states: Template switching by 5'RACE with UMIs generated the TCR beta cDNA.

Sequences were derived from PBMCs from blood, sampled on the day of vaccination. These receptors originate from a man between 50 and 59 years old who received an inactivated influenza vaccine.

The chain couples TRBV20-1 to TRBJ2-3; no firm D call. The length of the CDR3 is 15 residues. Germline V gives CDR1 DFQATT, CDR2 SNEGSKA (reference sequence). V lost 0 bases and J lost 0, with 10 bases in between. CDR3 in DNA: TGCAGTGCTAGAGAAAGTGCGGTTAGCACAGATACGCAGTATTTT. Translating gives CSARESAVSTDTQYF.

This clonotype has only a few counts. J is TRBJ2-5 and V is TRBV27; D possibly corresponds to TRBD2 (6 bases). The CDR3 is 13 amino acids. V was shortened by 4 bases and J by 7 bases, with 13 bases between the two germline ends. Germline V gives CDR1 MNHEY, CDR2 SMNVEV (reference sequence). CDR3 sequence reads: CASSSGGRGTQYF. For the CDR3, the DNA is TGTGCCAGCAGTTCCGGGGGTCGGGGGACCCAGTACTTC.

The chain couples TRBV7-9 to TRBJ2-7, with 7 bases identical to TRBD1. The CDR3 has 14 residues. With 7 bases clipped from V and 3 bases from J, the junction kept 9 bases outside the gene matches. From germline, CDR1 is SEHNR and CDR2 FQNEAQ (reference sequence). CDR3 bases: TGTGCCAGCACCCAAACAGGGGCCGGCTACGAGCAGTACTTC. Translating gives CASTQTGAGYEQYF.

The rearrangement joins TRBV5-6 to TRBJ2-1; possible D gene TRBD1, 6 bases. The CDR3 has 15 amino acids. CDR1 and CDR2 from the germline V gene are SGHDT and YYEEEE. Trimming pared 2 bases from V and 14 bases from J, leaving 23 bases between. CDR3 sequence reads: CASSFGAGVDGLKFF. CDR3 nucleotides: TGTGCCAGCAGCTTCGGGGCAGGGGTAGACGGTCTTAAGTTCTTC.

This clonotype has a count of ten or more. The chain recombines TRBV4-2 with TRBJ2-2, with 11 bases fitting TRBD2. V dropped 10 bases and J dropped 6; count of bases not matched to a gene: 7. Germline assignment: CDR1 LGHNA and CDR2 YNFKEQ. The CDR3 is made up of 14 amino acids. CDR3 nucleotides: TGTGCCACGTTAGCGGGGGGGGCCGCCGGGGAGCTGTTTTTT. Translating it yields CATLAGGAAGELFF.

The CDR3: CASSPDRGVNTEAFF. Written as DNA, the CDR3 is TGTGCCAGCAGTCCTGACAGGGGGGTGAACACTGAAGCTTTCTTT. V gene TRBV12-3 or TRBV12-4 combines with J gene TRBJ1-1; 9 nucleotides align to TRBD1. The CDR3 spans 15 residues. Trimming cost V 5 bases and J 0 bases; bases outside gene matches: 4.

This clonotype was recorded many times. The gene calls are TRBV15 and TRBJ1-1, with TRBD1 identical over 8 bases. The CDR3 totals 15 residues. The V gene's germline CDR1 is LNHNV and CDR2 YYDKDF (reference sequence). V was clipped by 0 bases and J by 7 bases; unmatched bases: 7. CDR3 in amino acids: CATSRDGRGPGEAFF. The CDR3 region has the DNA TGTGCCACCAGCAGAGATGGCAGGGGGCCGGGTGAAGCTTTCTTT. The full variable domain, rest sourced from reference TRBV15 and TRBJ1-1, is DAMVIQNPRYQVTQFGKPVTLSCSQTLNHNVMYWYQQKSSQAPKLLFHYYDKDFNNEADTPDNFQSRRPNTSFCFLDIRSPGLGDTAMYLCATSRDGRGPGEAFFGQGTRLTVV.

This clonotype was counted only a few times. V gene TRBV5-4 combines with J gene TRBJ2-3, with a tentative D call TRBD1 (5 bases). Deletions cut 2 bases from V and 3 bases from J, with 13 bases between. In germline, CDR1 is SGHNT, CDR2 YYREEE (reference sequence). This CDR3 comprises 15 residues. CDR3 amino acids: CASSLRGPGTDTQYF. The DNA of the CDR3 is TGTGCCAGCAGCTTAAGGGGTCCTGGGACAGATACGCAGTATTTT.